Listed below are T cell receptor beta chains from one sample, sequenced in a study of T cells in localized non-small cell lung cancer. The data were produced by immunoSEQ multiplex PCR, yet TCRdb's version contains in-frame clones alone and is incomplete. The table lists around 36,000 clones, around 86% of them singletons. The sequencing used peripheral blood mononuclear cells, collected before any cancer treatment. These receptors came from a male donor aged 60 or over with stage II lung adenocarcinoma. Both conserved end residues are part of each CDR3. Each record gives: clone size, V gene, J gene, D gene, CDR3 DNA, CDR3 protein. The D gene is left open where the match is weak. The size of a clone is reported for some rows only, either as once, few or many, or as a class for expanded clones.

abundance: NA; v_gene: TRBV5-6; j_gene: TRBJ2-7; d_gene: NA; CDR3nt: TGTGCCAGCAGCCCCTATAATCTCTACGAGCAGTACTTC; CDR3aa: CASSPYNLYEQYF
abundance: few; v_gene: TRBV2; j_gene: TRBJ1-5; d_gene: NA; CDR3nt: TGTGCCAGCAGCCTAGACTATCAGCCCCAGCATTTT; CDR3aa: CASSLDYQPQHF
abundance: NA; v_gene: TRBV9; j_gene: TRBJ1-1; d_gene: NA; CDR3nt: TGTGCCAGCAGCGTAGGAGGGGAAGGGCGAAACACTGAAGCTTTCTTT; CDR3aa: CASSVGGEGRNTEAFF
abundance: NA; v_gene: TRBV4-2; j_gene: TRBJ2-1; d_gene: NA; CDR3nt: TGTGCCAGCAGCCAAGACCAGGGGTCTTATGATGAGCAGTTCTTC; CDR3aa: CASSQDQGSYDEQFF
abundance: NA; v_gene: TRBV19; j_gene: TRBJ1-1; d_gene: NA; CDR3nt: TGTGCCAGTAGTATGGGAGGGACGGACACTGAAGCTTTCTTT; CDR3aa: CASSMGGTDTEAFF
abundance: few; v_gene: TRBV23-1; j_gene: TRBJ2-7; d_gene: NA; CDR3nt: TGCGCCAGCCGCCCCTCCTACGAGCAGTACTTC; CDR3aa: CASRPSYEQYF
abundance: once; v_gene: TRBV27; j_gene: TRBJ2-3; d_gene: TRBD1; CDR3nt: TGTGCCACCGGGACAGGGGTTAGCGGGTCTGAGGGAGATACGCAGTATTTT; CDR3aa: CATGTGVSGSEGDTQYF
abundance: once; v_gene: TRBV7-9; j_gene: TRBJ2-7; d_gene: TRBD1; CDR3nt: TGTGCCAGCAGCTTTTTTCTCGGACAGGGGTTCGGTGAGCAGTACTTC; CDR3aa: CASSFFLGQGFGEQYF
abundance: NA; v_gene: TRBV6-4; j_gene: TRBJ2-3; d_gene: NA; CDR3nt: TGTGCCAGCTGGGCGTGTCTAGAGTATTTT; CDR3aa: CASWACLEYF
abundance: NA; v_gene: TRBV30; j_gene: TRBJ2-3; d_gene: NA; CDR3nt: TGTGCCTGGAGTGAGGGCACCTCCACAGATACGCAGTATTTT; CDR3aa: CAWSEGTSTDTQYF
abundance: NA; v_gene: TRBV14; j_gene: TRBJ2-7; d_gene: NA; CDR3nt: TGTGCCAGCAGCCCTCTGGGGGGCAGCTCCTACGAGCAGTACTTC; CDR3aa: CASSPLGGSSYEQYF
abundance: NA; v_gene: TRBV18; j_gene: TRBJ1-1; d_gene: NA; CDR3nt: TGTGCCAGCTCACTATCACGGGGAGGGACGGTGAACACTGAAGCTTTCTTT; CDR3aa: CASSLSRGGTVNTEAFF
abundance: NA; v_gene: TRBV5-8; j_gene: TRBJ2-3; d_gene: TRBD1; CDR3nt: TGTGCCAGCAGCTTGGGACAGGGGTTCACAGATACGCAGTATTTT; CDR3aa: CASSLGQGFTDTQYF
abundance: NA; v_gene: TRBV6-5; j_gene: TRBJ2-2; d_gene: NA; CDR3nt: TGTGCCAGCTGGAAAGGGTACACCGGGGAGCTGTTTTTT; CDR3aa: CASWKGYTGELFF
abundance: NA; v_gene: TRBV5-8; j_gene: TRBJ1-1; d_gene: NA; CDR3nt: TGTGCCAGCAGCTCCGGGGGACACTTGAACACTGAAGCTTTCTTT; CDR3aa: CASSSGGHLNTEAFF
abundance: NA; v_gene: TRBV7-8; j_gene: TRBJ2-5; d_gene: TRBD2; CDR3nt: TGTGCCAGCTGCTGGCGGGAGGGATCAGTCCAAGAGACCCAGTACTTC; CDR3aa: CASCWREGSVQETQYF
abundance: NA; v_gene: TRBV15; j_gene: TRBJ1-4; d_gene: NA; CDR3nt: TGTGCCACCAGTCCGGGACGGATTAATGAAAAACTGTTTTTT; CDR3aa: CATSPGRINEKLFF
abundance: once; v_gene: TRBV27; j_gene: TRBJ2-7; d_gene: NA; CDR3nt: TGTGCCAGCAGTTGGGGGGTGTACTACGAGCAGTACTTC; CDR3aa: CASSWGVYYEQYF
abundance: NA; v_gene: TRBV4-1; j_gene: TRBJ1-1; d_gene: NA; CDR3nt: TGCGCCAGCAGCCAAGTTTGGGGGCAAGGCACTGAAGCTTTCTTT; CDR3aa: CASSQVWGQGTEAFF
abundance: NA; v_gene: TRBV7-3; j_gene: TRBJ1-1; d_gene: NA; CDR3nt: TGTGCCAGCAGCTTTATGAGGAACACTGAAGCTTTCTTT; CDR3aa: CASSFMRNTEAFF
abundance: NA; v_gene: TRBV7-9; j_gene: TRBJ2-1; d_gene: TRBD1; CDR3nt: TGTGCCAGCAGCTTCGGACAGGGAAAGGTGTATGAGCAGTTCTTC; CDR3aa: CASSFGQGKVYEQFF
abundance: NA; v_gene: TRBV19; j_gene: TRBJ1-1; d_gene: NA; CDR3nt: TGTGCCAGTAGTATAAGGGGTGACACTGAAGCTTTCTTT; CDR3aa: CASSIRGDTEAFF
abundance: NA; v_gene: TRBV19; j_gene: TRBJ1-1; d_gene: NA; CDR3nt: TGTGCCAGTAGTATAGAGTGGAGGGATGGCACTGAAGCTTTCTTT; CDR3aa: CASSIEWRDGTEAFF
abundance: NA; v_gene: TRBV5-1; j_gene: TRBJ2-7; d_gene: NA; CDR3nt: TGCGCCAGCAGCTTGGGATGGGACTACGAGCAGTACTTC; CDR3aa: CASSLGWDYEQYF
abundance: NA; v_gene: TRBV18; j_gene: TRBJ1-1; d_gene: NA; CDR3nt: TGTGCCAGCTCACCACAGGGCCACCCTCCCGAGGCTTTCTTT; CDR3aa: CASSPQGHPPEAFF
abundance: NA; v_gene: TRBV15; j_gene: TRBJ2-7; d_gene: NA; CDR3nt: TGTGCCACCAGCAGAGATATCGGTTACGAGCAGTACTTC; CDR3aa: CATSRDIGYEQYF
abundance: NA; v_gene: TRBV27; j_gene: TRBJ1-5; d_gene: NA; CDR3nt: TGTGCCAGCAGTGTGACTAATAGGGGCAATCAGCCCCAGCATTTT; CDR3aa: CASSVTNRGNQPQHF
abundance: once; v_gene: TRBV5-6; j_gene: TRBJ2-2; d_gene: NA; CDR3nt: TGTGCCAGCAGCATACAGGTCGGGGAGCTGTTTTTT; CDR3aa: CASSIQVGELFF
abundance: NA; v_gene: TRBV6-1; j_gene: TRBJ2-1; d_gene: NA; CDR3nt: TGTGCCAGCAGTGCAGAGCGACGGGAGCAGTTCTTC; CDR3aa: CASSAERREQFF
abundance: NA; v_gene: TRBV7-3; j_gene: TRBJ2-7; d_gene: TRBD2; CDR3nt: TGTGCCAGCAGCTTAACGGGGCCTAGCGGGACCTACGAGCAGTACTTC; CDR3aa: CASSLTGPSGTYEQYF
abundance: NA; v_gene: TRBV9; j_gene: TRBJ1-4; d_gene: TRBD1; CDR3nt: TGTGCCAGCAGCGTAGTGGGCAGGGGGAATGAAAAACTGTTTTTT; CDR3aa: CASSVVGRGNEKLFF
abundance: NA; v_gene: TRBV20-1; j_gene: TRBJ1-1; d_gene: NA; CDR3nt: TGCAGTGCTAAGTTGAACACTGAAGCTTTCTTT; CDR3aa: CSAKLNTEAFF
abundance: NA; v_gene: TRBV6-5; j_gene: TRBJ2-2; d_gene: NA; CDR3nt: TGTGCCAGCAGTTATTTTAGTAGGACCGGGGAGCTGTTTTTT; CDR3aa: CASSYFSRTGELFF
abundance: NA; v_gene: TRBV2; j_gene: TRBJ1-1; d_gene: NA; CDR3nt: TGTGCCAGCAGCCTATTTGGGGGGCCTGAAGCTTTCTTT; CDR3aa: CASSLFGGPEAFF
abundance: NA; v_gene: TRBV14; j_gene: TRBJ1-2; d_gene: NA; CDR3nt: TGTGCCAGCAGCCCCGCCGACAGCTACTATGGCTACACCTTC; CDR3aa: CASSPADSYYGYTF
abundance: few; v_gene: TRBV7-8; j_gene: TRBJ1-1; d_gene: NA; CDR3nt: TGTGCCAGCAGCTTAGTATCCGGGAACACTGAAGCTTTCTTT; CDR3aa: CASSLVSGNTEAFF
abundance: NA; v_gene: TRBV28; j_gene: TRBJ1-2; d_gene: NA; CDR3nt: TGTGCCACCGAGGGTCATGGCTACACCTTC; CDR3aa: CATEGHGYTF
abundance: NA; v_gene: TRBV27; j_gene: TRBJ1-2; d_gene: NA; CDR3nt: TGTGCCAGCAGCCCCCGGGACAACCGCTATGGCTACACCTTC; CDR3aa: CASSPRDNRYGYTF
abundance: NA; v_gene: TRBV7-6; j_gene: TRBJ1-3; d_gene: NA; CDR3nt: TGTGCCAGCAGCTTAGCGGGAAGGTTCTCTGGAAACACCATATATTTT; CDR3aa: CASSLAGRFSGNTIYF
abundance: NA; v_gene: TRBV7-2; j_gene: TRBJ1-2; d_gene: NA; CDR3nt: TGTGCCAGCAGCGTCCTTGGCGGGGGCAAAGGCTACACCTTC; CDR3aa: CASSVLGGGKGYTF
abundance: NA; v_gene: TRBV18; j_gene: TRBJ2-2; d_gene: TRBD1; CDR3nt: TGTGCCAGCTCTCCGAGGACAGGTTATTACACCGGGGAGCTGTTTTTT; CDR3aa: CASSPRTGYYTGELFF
abundance: NA; v_gene: TRBV5-6; j_gene: TRBJ2-7; d_gene: NA; CDR3nt: TGTGCCAGCAGCTTGGAAGGGGGCGGGGCCTTTACGGAGCAGTACTTC; CDR3aa: CASSLEGGGAFTEQYF
abundance: NA; v_gene: TRBV6-6; j_gene: TRBJ2-5; d_gene: NA; CDR3nt: TGTGCCAGCAGTTACCCAGAGGGGAGCCAAGAGACCCAGTACTTC; CDR3aa: CASSYPEGSQETQYF
abundance: few; v_gene: TRBV19; j_gene: TRBJ2-1; d_gene: NA; CDR3nt: TGTGCCAGTAGCGCCAGTGAGACGGGGACGGATGAGCAGTTCTTC; CDR3aa: CASSASETGTDEQFF
abundance: NA; v_gene: TRBV11-2; j_gene: TRBJ2-7; d_gene: NA; CDR3nt: TGTGCCAGCAGCTTAGATGATACGTTTTCCTACGAGCAGTACTTC; CDR3aa: CASSLDDTFSYEQYF
abundance: NA; v_gene: TRBV6-1; j_gene: TRBJ1-5; d_gene: NA; CDR3nt: TGTGCCAGCAGTGAACCGACAGGCTGGGGATATAGCAATCAGCCCCAGCATTTT; CDR3aa: CASSEPTGWGYSNQPQHF
abundance: once; v_gene: TRBV2; j_gene: TRBJ1-1; d_gene: NA; CDR3nt: TGTGCCAGCAAACTCCCCGGGTACGCTTTCTTT; CDR3aa: CASKLPGYAFF
abundance: few; v_gene: TRBV21-1; j_gene: TRBJ2-7; d_gene: NA; CDR3nt: TGTGCCAGCAGCAAGTTGAACTTCTCCTACGAGCAGTACTTC; CDR3aa: CASSKLNFSYEQYF
abundance: few; v_gene: TRBV28; j_gene: TRBJ1-4; d_gene: NA; CDR3nt: TGTGCCAGCTTCTCGCGCGAAAAACTGTTTTTT; CDR3aa: CASFSREKLFF
abundance: NA; v_gene: TRBV6-1; j_gene: TRBJ1-2; d_gene: NA; CDR3nt: TGTGCCACCACTCCGGACAGAGCTAACTATGGCTACACCTTC; CDR3aa: CATTPDRANYGYTF
abundance: NA; v_gene: TRBV30; j_gene: TRBJ1-6; d_gene: NA; CDR3nt: TGTGCCTGGACTAGGGTCGACAATTATAATTCACCCCTCCACTTT; CDR3aa: CAWTRVDNYNSPLHF
abundance: NA; v_gene: TRBV12-5; j_gene: TRBJ2-1; d_gene: TRBD1; CDR3nt: TGTGCTAGTGGTTTGGTAATCGGGACAGAGTCCTACAATGAGCAGTTCTTC; CDR3aa: CASGLVIGTESYNEQFF
abundance: NA; v_gene: TRBV4-2; j_gene: TRBJ2-1; d_gene: TRBD1; CDR3nt: TGTGCCAGCAGCATCAGGGGGAGCGAGAACAATGAGCAGTTCTTC; CDR3aa: CASSIRGSENNEQFF
abundance: NA; v_gene: TRBV28; j_gene: TRBJ1-4; d_gene: NA; CDR3nt: TGTGCCAGCAGTACAGGGAAAGAAAAACTGTTTTTT; CDR3aa: CASSTGKEKLFF
abundance: NA; v_gene: TRBV7-2; j_gene: TRBJ1-2; d_gene: NA; CDR3nt: TGTGCCAGCAGCGCGGACTGGGAAGGTAGCGGCTACACCTTC; CDR3aa: CASSADWEGSGYTF
abundance: NA; v_gene: TRBV28; j_gene: TRBJ1-3; d_gene: NA; CDR3nt: TGTGCCAGCAGTCCCCAGACCGTTAACTCTGGAAACACCATATATTTT; CDR3aa: CASSPQTVNSGNTIYF
abundance: few; v_gene: TRBV30; j_gene: TRBJ1-2; d_gene: NA; CDR3nt: TGTGCCTGGAGTGTACTGAATACGGGGGGCTATGGCTACACCTTC; CDR3aa: CAWSVLNTGGYGYTF
abundance: NA; v_gene: TRBV5-1; j_gene: TRBJ2-5; d_gene: NA; CDR3nt: TGCGCCAGCAGCTTGACGGGACCATTCCAAGAGACCCAGTACTTC; CDR3aa: CASSLTGPFQETQYF
abundance: NA; v_gene: TRBV29-1; j_gene: TRBJ2-5; d_gene: NA; CDR3nt: TGCAGCGTGGGTCAGGAGACCCAGTACTTC; CDR3aa: CSVGQETQYF